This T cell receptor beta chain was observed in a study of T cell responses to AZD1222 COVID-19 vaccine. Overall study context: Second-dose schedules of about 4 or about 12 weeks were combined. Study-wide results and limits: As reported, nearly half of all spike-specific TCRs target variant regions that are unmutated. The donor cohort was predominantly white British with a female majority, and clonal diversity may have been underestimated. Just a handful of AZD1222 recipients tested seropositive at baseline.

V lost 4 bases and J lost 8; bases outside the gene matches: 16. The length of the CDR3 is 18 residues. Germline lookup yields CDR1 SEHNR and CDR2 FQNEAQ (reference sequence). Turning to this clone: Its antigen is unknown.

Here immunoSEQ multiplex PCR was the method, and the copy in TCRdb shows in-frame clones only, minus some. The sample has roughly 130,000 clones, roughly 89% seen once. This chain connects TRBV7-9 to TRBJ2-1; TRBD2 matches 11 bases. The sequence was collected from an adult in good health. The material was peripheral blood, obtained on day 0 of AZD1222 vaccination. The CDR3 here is CASSSDPHTSGSFDEQFF. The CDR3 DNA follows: TGTGCCAGCAGCTCGGACCCCCACACTAGCGGGAGTTTCGATGAGCAGTTCTTC.